The next 24 T cell receptor beta chains were all read from a single sample in a study of T cells in Graves' hyperthyroidism and ophthalmopathy (dated by TCRdb to about 2019). Receptors were amplified or captured by multiplex PCR. Sequencing used an Illumina HiSeq 2000. Amplification of TCR beta CDR3 regions was carried out from RNA transcripts. For the first round of RT-PCR on the TCR CDR3, the HTBI primer set was used together with the Qiagen OneStep RT-PCR kit. The raw public reads went through TCRdb reprocessing: fastp at Q25, MiXCR clone calling, in-frame beta chains kept. Every CDR3 protein is listed once, alongside the most common genes and DNA of its rows. The sample table lists hundreds of thousands of distinct CDR3 sequences, less than 20% of them with a count of one. Together, the top ten hold approximately 48% of the sample. The sequenced sample was blood. The receptors shown here come from a man in his forties with Graves' ophthalmopathy.

This clonotype has more than one count but fewer than ten. The chain combines TRBV15 with TRBJ1-2, with TRBD1 identical over 7 bases. This CDR3 is 14 amino acids long. With 1 base clipped from V and 6 bases from J, the junction kept 5 bases outside the gene matches. CDR1 is LNHNV, CDR2 YYDKDF, per germline (reference sequence). The CDR3 DNA sequence: TGTGCCACCAGCAGAGTAGCTACAGGGGATGGCTACACCTTC. It yields the protein CATSRVATGDGYTF.

This clonotype was seen only a few times. The genes are TRBV20-1 and TRBJ1-3; D gene ambiguous. Germline V gives CDR1 DFQATT, CDR2 SNEGSKA (reference sequence). V lost 6 bases and J lost 4, with 19 bases in between. The length of the CDR3 is 15 residues. The CDR3 nucleotides read TGCAGTGCCCCCGGTATGAGGCTGACGGGAAACACCATATATTTT. Amino acid sequence: CSAPGMRLTGNTIYF.

Ten or more counts support this clonotype. J is TRBJ2-7 and V is TRBV6-1; 9 bases align to TRBD1. This CDR3 region has 14 residues. Trimming cost V 5 bases and J 6 bases; bases outside gene matches: 8. In germline, CDR1 is MNHNS, CDR2 SASEGT. The CDR3 nucleotides are TGTGCCAGCAGTTCCGGGGACAGGGTTTCCGAGCAGTACTTC. It specifies CASSSGDRVSEQYF.

This clonotype was counted only a few times. The genes are TRBV2 and TRBJ2-5; D not certain. Germline V lookup: CDR1 SNHLY, CDR2 FYNNEI. With 4 bases removed from V and 5 bases from J, the gap between germline ends came to 8 bases. The CDR3 extends over 12 amino acids. CDR3: CASSVRWETQYF. Written as DNA, the CDR3 is TGTGCCAGCAGTGTAAGGTGGGAGACCCAGTACTTC.

This clonotype was found a few times. The chain employs TRBV20-1 and TRBJ1-2; D remains unclear. Germline loops: CDR1 DFQATT, CDR2 SNEGSKA (reference sequence). The CDR3 length is 13 residues. The V end lost 1 base, the J end lost 3 bases, and 9 bases lay between the germline ends. CDR3 in amino acids: CSARATVDYGYTF. The CDR3 region has the DNA TGCAGTGCTAGAGCAACGGTTGACTATGGCTACACCTTC.

In this sample, this clonotype turned up many times. The chain carries TRBV5-1 and TRBJ1-2; D unclear. The germline V gene encodes CDR1 SGHRS and CDR2 YFSETQ. The length of the CDR3 is 13 residues. V was pared by 2 bases and J by 4 bases, with 9 bases between. As DNA, the CDR3 is TGCGCCAGCAGCTTTGAGGTGAGCTATGGCTACACCTTC. Protein sequence: CASSFEVSYGYTF.

This clonotype has only a few counts. V and J are TRBV19 and TRBJ2-1; D possibly corresponds to TRBD2 (5 bases). Germline V gene data show CDR1 as LNHDA and CDR2 as SQIVND (reference sequence). The CDR3 is 15 residues long. Trimming shortened V by 5 bases and J by 0 bases, and 11 bases separated the two germline ends. This chain's CDR3 is CASSVSVASYNEQFF. The CDR3 nucleotides read TGTGCCAGTAGTGTTAGCGTGGCCTCCTACAATGAGCAGTTCTTC. Full variable domain (missing parts from reference TRBV19 and TRBJ2-1): DGGITQSPKYLFRKEGQNVTLSCEQNLNHDAMYWYRQDPGQGLRLIYYSQIVNDFQKGDIAEGYSVSREKKESFPLTVTSAQKNPTAFYLCASSVSVASYNEQFFGPGTRLTVL.

J is TRBJ2-5 and V is TRBV14; possibly TRBD2 for D (6 bases). The V and J ends lost 0 bases and 5 bases respectively, with 16 bases between them. Germline V gene sequence: CDR1 SGHDN, CDR2 FVKESK. This CDR3 contains 16 residues. CDR3: CASSQDLGGRRETQYF. As DNA, the CDR3 is TGTGCCAGCAGCCAAGATCTTGGAGGGAGAAGGGAGACCCAGTACTTC. Supplemented by reference TRBV14 and TRBJ2-5, the full variable domain reads EAGVTQFPSHSVIEKGQTVTLRCDPISGHDNLYWYRRVMGKEIKFLLHFVKESKQDESGMPNNRFLAERTGGTYSTLKVQPAELEDSGVYFCASSQDLGGRRETQYFGPGTRLLVL.

This rearrangement joins TRBV27 to TRBJ2-7, with D perhaps assigned TRBD1 or TRBD2 (5 bases each). V gave up 4 bases and J gave up 6 bases, with 16 bases separating them. The CDR3 is made up of 14 amino acids. The germline CDR1 and CDR2 sequences are MNHEY and SMNVEV (reference sequence). CDR3 loop: CASSSYGGRGEQYF. The DNA for the CDR3 is TGTGCCAGCAGTTCTTATGGGGGTCGGGGCGAGCAGTACTTC.

This clonotype was counted many times. The J gene is TRBJ1-1, the V gene TRBV20-1; no firm D call. The V gene lost 3 bases and the J gene lost 1 base, with 9 bases spanning the gap. This CDR3 is built from 13 residues. Germline values: CDR1 DFQATT, CDR2 SNEGSKA (reference sequence). Here the CDR3 reads CSASKNKNTEAFF. The CDR3, as DNA: TGCAGTGCTAGTAAGAATAAGAACACTGAAGCTTTCTTT.

The table lists this clonotype with a few counts. The chain recombines TRBV27 with TRBJ2-1; 8 nucleotides agree with TRBD1. Trimming cost V 6 bases and J 0 bases; bases outside gene matches: 7. CDR3 length: 16 amino acids. Germline V gene lookup returns CDR1 MNHEY and CDR2 SMNVEV (reference sequence). CDR3 sequence: CASSRGTGDSYNEQFF. CDR3 in DNA: TGTGCCAGCAGCAGAGGGACAGGTGACTCCTACAATGAGCAGTTCTTC.

This clonotype occurred a few times. The chain couples TRBV6-1 to TRBJ1-3, with D uncertain. Trimming pared 6 bases from V and 8 bases from J, leaving 14 bases between. The CDR3 spans 13 residues. The germline V gene encodes CDR1 MNHNS and CDR2 SASEGT. CDR3 loop: CASRVAGSDTIYF. The CDR3 DNA is TGTGCCAGCAGAGTCGCTGGGTCGGACACCATATATTTT.

The chain combines TRBV28 with TRBJ2-4; D perhaps matches TRBD2 (6 bases). Germline CDR1 is MDHEN and CDR2 is SYDVKM. The CDR3 consists of 15 residues. V was clipped by 5 bases and J by 7 bases, with 18 bases between them. CDR3 nucleotide sequence: TGTGCCAGCAGTACCGCAGAGGGGACTTGGAACATTCAGTACTTC. Protein sequence: CASSTAEGTWNIQYF.

Only a few counts were recorded for this clonotype. The rearrangement uses TRBV20-1 and TRBJ2-7; 7 nucleotides match TRBD2. The CDR3 spans 16 residues. CDR1 is DFQATT and CDR2 is SNEGSKA in the germline V gene (reference sequence). The ends lost 0 bases at V and 3 bases at J; junction bases unmatched: 11. CDR3 DNA: TGCAGTGCTAGAGATCAGGTGCGGGACTACGGCTACGAGCAGTACTTC. Translated, it gives CSARDQVRDYGYEQYF.

As to this clonotype: Since a much larger clone is just one base distant, this may be a read error. The chain joins TRBV7-2 to TRBJ2-5, with 9 nucleotides matching TRBD1. The CDR3 consists of 15 residues. Germline assignment: CDR1 SGHTA and CDR2 FQGNSA. After removal of 5 bases from V and 4 bases from J, the junction contained 8 bases not matched to a gene. CDR3 sequence: CASSPLQGARETQYF. Here the CDR3 DNA reads TGTGCCAGCAGCCCACTACAGGGGGCGAGAGAGACCCAGTACTTC.

The CDR3 DNA reads as TGTGCCAGCAGCCTCGGGACACCGGTTAGGGGGGCCAACGTCCTGACTTTC. It specifies CASSLGTPVRGANVLTF. The chain uses TRBV7-8 and TRBJ2-6; possible D gene TRBD1, 6 bases. CDR1 and CDR2 from the germline V gene are SGHVS and FQNEAQ. Deletions cut 5 bases from V and 4 bases from J, with 18 bases between. CDR3 length: 17 amino acids.

As regards this clonotype: Since a much larger clone is just one base distant, this may be a read error. The rearrangement joins TRBV30 to TRBJ1-5; D is unclear. Germline CDR1 GTSNPN, CDR2 SVGIG (reference sequence). This CDR3 has 14 residues. CDR3 region: CARSVHRPDQPQHF. The DNA for the CDR3 is TGTGCCCGGAGTGTACATAGGCCGGATCAGCCCCAGCATTTT.

The table lists this clonotype with many counts. The chain links TRBV20-1 to TRBJ2-7, with D possibly TRBD1 on 5 matching bases. Trimming removed 5 bases at V and 2 bases at J, with 31 bases between. The CDR3 covers 19 residues. The germline gives CDR1 DFQATT, CDR2 SNEGSKA (reference sequence). In DNA form, the CDR3 reads TGCAGTGCTCGTATCTCGGGTGCAGGGCCCCCCCTCAAAACCTACGAGCAGTACTTC. This codes for CSARISGAGPPLKTYEQYF.

The chain employs TRBV27 and TRBJ2-3, with D tentatively TRBD1 or TRBD2 (5 bases each). V was clipped by 6 bases and J by 6 bases, with 19 bases between them. The CDR3 extends over 15 amino acids. Germline-derived CDR1 and CDR2 are MNHEY and SMNVEV (reference sequence). The CDR3 sequence is CASSSPGSPGDTQYF. Written as DNA, the CDR3 is TGTGCCAGCAGCTCCCCGGGGTCACCAGGGGATACGCAGTATTTT.

This clonotype was detected a few times. DNA for the CDR3: TGTGCCAGCAGTGAAGAAGGGGGTGGATTCTACGAGCAGTACTTC. Translated: CASSEEGGGFYEQYF. The chain links TRBV6-1 to TRBJ2-7, with D possibly matching TRBD1 (6 bases). Germline loops: CDR1 MNHNS, CDR2 SASEGT. Trimming cost V 1 base and J 3 bases, with 13 bases left between them. This CDR3 region has 15 residues.

The sample holds many counts of this clonotype. The chain employs TRBV28 and TRBJ2-4, with 8 bases that match TRBD1. This CDR3 has 16 residues. The V gene end was trimmed by 0 bases and the J gene end by 3 bases; junction bases not matched to a gene: 4. CDR1 MDHEN and CDR2 SYDVKM come from the germline V gene. The CDR3 bases are TGTGCCAGCAGTTTATGGTCCGGGACAGGCAAAAACATTCAGTACTTC. Its protein product is CASSLWSGTGKNIQYF.

The J gene is TRBJ1-2, the V gene TRBV7-2; D unresolved. The CDR3 consists of 13 residues. The germline V gene has CDR1 SGHTA and CDR2 FQGNSA. V was trimmed by 10 bases and J by 8 bases, leaving 20 bases between them. The CDR3 loop is CATLDPGGRGYTF. Written as DNA, the CDR3 is TGTGCCACCCTGGACCCTGGAGGAAGAGGCTACACCTTC.

This clonotype was seen repeatedly, ten times or more. The chain has TRBV6-1 and TRBJ2-3, with 8 bases that match TRBD2. Per germline, CDR1 MNHNS and CDR2 SASEGT. V lost 7 bases and J lost 6; bases outside the gene matches: 12. This CDR3 comprises 15 residues. This CDR3 is CASTSYAGGSDTQYF. The CDR3 coding sequence is TGTGCCAGCACCTCGTATGCGGGGGGCAGCGATACGCAGTATTTT.

The chain links TRBV28 to TRBJ1-2, with 10 positions matching TRBD1. Germline V CDR1 and CDR2: MDHEN, SYDVKM. The CDR3 totals 14 residues. The V and J ends lost 4 bases and 8 bases, in that order; junction bases with no gene match: 7. The DNA for the CDR3 is TGTGCCAGCAGTTCGGACAGGGGGAAACGGGGCTACACCTTC. This gives the protein CASSSDRGKRGYTF.